Given below is one T cell receptor (beta chain) in context. What it binds is unknown. Germline V gives CDR1 SGHNT, CDR2 YYREEE (reference sequence). V was clipped by 4 bases and J by 5 bases; unmatched bases: 9. The CDR3 spans 16 residues. This record belongs to a study of cytomegalovirus exposure and HLA in healthy donors. Turning to the study itself: The roughly 100 million unique TCR beta sequences, from about 190 million T cells, were found by an earlier analysis. General observations from the study: It was reported that the classifier diagnosed cytomegalovirus status with high specificity and sensitivity in both the original and validation cohorts. Using a false discovery rate of 0.05, a later analysis showed that 16,951 TCR beta sequences were associated with HLA alleles.

Researchers ran the PCR with 60 Vbeta and 13 Jbeta primers. Here immunoSEQ multiplex PCR was the method, and the copy in TCRdb shows in-frame clones only, minus some. The repertoire includes about 200,000 clones, roughly 80% of them detected once, and 1.7% sits in the top ten. Sequenced sample: PBMCs. The chain joins TRBV5-4 to TRBJ2-3; TRBD2 agrees at 11 bases. This receptor was obtained from a man aged 50-60 years in good health and CMV-seronegative. The CDR3 loop is CASSPPTSGIIDTQYF. The CDR3 bases are TGTGCCAGCAGCCCACCGACTAGCGGGATCATAGATACGCAGTATTTT.